Listed below are T cell receptor beta chains from one sample, sequenced in a study of T cell responses to AZD1222 COVID-19 vaccine. Repertoires were generated with immunoSEQ multiplex PCR, while TCRdb's copy carries only in-frame clones and drops some. The table includes roughly 120,000 clones, around 87% detected once. The sequencing used peripheral blood, collected on day 0 of AZD1222 vaccination. The receptors originated from an adult in good health. Both conserved end residues are part of each CDR3. A D gene is named only where the DNA matches it firmly. Some rows have no size entry. The others give once, few or many, or a class for an expanded clone.

>TRBV27|TRBJ2-3|.|TRBD1
CASSSHGTGTDTQYF
TGTGCCAGCAGTTCCCACGGGACAGGTACAGATACGCAGTATTTT
>TRBV7-8|TRBJ1-4|.|.
CASSFEGYEKLFF
TGTGCCAGCAGCTTCGAGGGGTATGAAAAACTGTTTTTT
>TRBV6-5|TRBJ2-1|.|.
CASTPGAGGPVF
TGTGCCAGCACCCCGGGGGCAGGGGGTCCGGTCTTC
>TRBV21-1|TRBJ2-3|.|.
CASSRRQGIKGTDTQYF
TGTGCCAGCAGCCGACGACAGGGCATCAAGGGGACAGATACGCAGTATTTT
>TRBV19|TRBJ1-4|.|.
CASSRRPGHLNEKLFF
TGTGCCAGTAGTAGGCGCCCGGGACATCTAAATGAAAAACTGTTTTTT
>TRBV28|TRBJ2-2|few|.
CASSLATGELFF
TGTGCCAGCAGTTTAGCTACCGGGGAGCTGTTTTTT
>TRBV28|TRBJ2-7|.|.
CASSFSGFLSYEQYF
TGTGCCAGCAGTTTTTCCGGTTTCTTGTCCTACGAGCAGTACTTC
>TRBV20-1|TRBJ1-2|once|.
CSAREGYGYTF
TGCAGTGCTAGAGAGGGATATGGCTACACCTTC
>TRBV19|TRBJ2-4|.|.
CASSMGQELNIQYF
TGTGCCAGTAGTATGGGACAAGAACTAAACATTCAGTACTTC
>TRBV10-3|TRBJ1-3|once|TRBD1
CAMRQGILNTIYF
TGTGCCATGAGACAGGGGATTTTGAACACCATATATTTT
>TRBV10-2|TRBJ2-7|.|.
CASRTGPYEQYF
TGCGCCAGCAGAACAGGCCCCTACGAGCAGTACTTC
>TRBV2|TRBJ1-2|.|.
CASSGNRGPDYGYTF
TGTGCCAGCAGTGGTAACCGGGGGCCCGACTATGGCTACACCTTC
>TRBV7-9|TRBJ1-6|.|TRBD1
CASSFGTGDPPLHF
TGTGCCAGCAGCTTTGGGACAGGGGATCCACCCCTCCACTTT
>TRBV18|TRBJ1-5|.|.
CASSPGFSSNQPQHF
TGTGCCAGCTCCCCTGGGTTTTCTAGCAATCAGCCCCAGCATTTT
>TRBV29-1|TRBJ1-4|.|.
CSVEPTGPNEKLFF
TGCAGCGTTGAACCCACGGGGCCAAATGAAAAACTGTTTTTT
>TRBV15|TRBJ1-3|.|.
CATSGMEGRNTIYF
TGTGCCACCAGCGGGATGGAGGGAAGAAACACCATATATTTT
>TRBV7-8|TRBJ1-1|.|.
CASSWDISNTEAFF
TGTGCCAGCAGCTGGGACATCTCGAACACTGAAGCTTTCTTT
>TRBV9|TRBJ2-1|.|TRBD2
CASSSLGTSGGIENEQFF
TGTGCCAGCAGCTCCCTAGGGACTAGCGGGGGGATAGAAAATGAGCAGTTCTTC
>TRBV18|TRBJ1-2|.|TRBD1
CASSPGQGYGYTF
TGTGCCAGCTCACCCGGACAGGGCTATGGCTACACCTTC
>TRBV10-1|TRBJ2-1|.|.
CASSETKLSWGAQFF
TGCGCCAGCAGTGAGACTAAATTAAGCTGGGGGGCCCAGTTCTTC
>TRBV4-2|TRBJ2-2|few|.
CASSQVRTGNTGELFF
TGTGCCAGCAGCCAAGTGAGGACGGGGAACACCGGGGAGCTGTTTTTT
>TRBV3-1/TRBV3-2|TRBJ2-5|.|TRBD1
CASSQNRGETQYF
TGTGCCAGCAGCCAGAACAGGGGCGAGACCCAGTACTTC
>TRBV7-9|TRBJ1-1|.|.
CASSLGKARNTEAFF
TGTGCCAGCAGCTTAGGTAAGGCCCGGAACACTGAAGCTTTCTTT
>TRBV6-6|TRBJ1-5|.|TRBD1
CASRKGQGAQPQHF
TGTGCCAGCAGGAAGGGACAGGGGGCGCAGCCCCAGCATTTT
>TRBV20-1|TRBJ1-1|.|.
CSARGNTEAFF
TGCAGTGCTAGAGGGAACACTGAAGCTTTCTTT
>TRBV7-2|TRBJ2-7|.|TRBD2
CASSLSRLAGLYEQYF
TGTGCCAGCAGCTTATCTCGACTAGCGGGGCTCTACGAGCAGTACTTC
>TRBV3-1/TRBV3-2|TRBJ1-5|.|.
CASSQRRGGNQPQHF
TGTGCCAGCAGCCAAAGACGGGGGGGCAATCAGCCCCAGCATTTT
>TRBV5-1|TRBJ2-3|.|TRBD1
CASSLGQVGADTQYF
TGCGCCAGCAGCTTAGGACAGGTTGGTGCAGATACGCAGTATTTT
>TRBV28|TRBJ1-1|once|.
CASSLFTGKGTEAFF
TGTGCCAGCAGTTTATTCACAGGGAAAGGAACTGAAGCTTTCTTT
>TRBV5-1|TRBJ1-6|.|.
CASSLLPGPNNSPLHF
TGCGCCAGCAGCTTGCTCCCGGGACCCAATAATTCACCCCTCCACTTT
>TRBV4-1|TRBJ1-5|.|.
CASRQQGFGQPQHF
TGCGCCAGCAGACAACAGGGTTTTGGTCAGCCCCAGCATTTT
>TRBV9|TRBJ2-3|.|.
CASSVWGLSTDTQYF
TGTGCCAGCAGCGTATGGGGACTTAGCACAGATACGCAGTATTTT